These T cell receptor beta chains were read from a single sample in a study of Graves' ophthalmopathy and Graves' hyperthyroidism. TCRdb reanalysed the multiplex PCR reads using MiXCR and keeps one entry per CDR3 protein. The profile covers a few hundred thousand distinct CDR3 sequences, with over 20% appearing a single time and roughly 3% taken by the ten largest. The sequencing input was peripheral blood. The origin of the receptors is a woman aged 18-29 years with stable Graves' hyperthyroidism. Each CDR3 is given with its conserved first and last residue. D genes are given only for firm matches. Only some rows state a clone size, as once, few, many or a class for expanded clones.

cdr3_length: 13; clone_size: many; d_call: NA; v_call: TRBV5-1; j_call: TRBJ1-1; cdr3_aa: CASSLGGIGEAFF; cdr3_nt: TGCGCCAGCAGCTTGGGAGGGATCGGTGAAGCTTTCTTT
cdr3_length: 15; clone_size: NA; d_call: TRBD1; v_call: TRBV5-1; j_call: TRBJ2-7; cdr3_aa: CASSLTGTGYNGQYF; cdr3_nt: TGCGCCAGCAGCTTGACCGGGACAGGGTATAACGGGCAGTACTTC
cdr3_length: 16; clone_size: many; d_call: NA; v_call: TRBV19; j_call: TRBJ1-5; cdr3_aa: CASSITGQAGNQPQHF; cdr3_nt: TGTGCCAGTAGTATAACAGGGCAAGCAGGCAATCAGCCCCAGCATTTT
cdr3_length: 15; clone_size: many; d_call: NA; v_call: TRBV20-1; j_call: TRBJ2-7; cdr3_aa: CSASSRDHITYEQYF; cdr3_nt: TGCAGTGCTAGCTCCCGGGACCACATCACCTACGAGCAGTACTTC
cdr3_length: 14; clone_size: many; d_call: TRBD2; v_call: TRBV11-2; j_call: TRBJ2-7; cdr3_aa: CASSPGLGAYEQYF; cdr3_nt: TGTGCCAGCAGCCCGGGACTAGGGGCCTACGAGCAGTACTTC
cdr3_length: 16; clone_size: many; d_call: NA; v_call: TRBV19; j_call: TRBJ1-1; cdr3_aa: CASSVTGTQGNTEAFF; cdr3_nt: TGTGCCAGTAGTGTGACCGGGACACAAGGAAACACTGAAGCTTTCTTT
cdr3_length: 12; clone_size: once; d_call: TRBD1; v_call: TRBV6-1; j_call: TRBJ2-7; cdr3_aa: CASGTGEVGQYF; cdr3_nt: TGTGCCAGCGGGACAGGGGAGGTGGGGCAGTACTTC
cdr3_length: 15; clone_size: few; d_call: NA; v_call: TRBV20-1; j_call: TRBJ2-2; cdr3_aa: CSALGRTGNTGELFF; cdr3_nt: TGCAGTGCACTAGGGCGCACAGGGAACACCGGGGAGCTGTTTTTT
cdr3_length: 17; clone_size: many; d_call: NA; v_call: TRBV6-5; j_call: TRBJ1-1; cdr3_aa: CASSYSPGVGLETEAFF; cdr3_nt: TGTGCCAGCAGTTACTCCCCAGGGGTTGGTTTAGAGACTGAAGCTTTCTTT
cdr3_length: 14; clone_size: many; d_call: NA; v_call: TRBV4-1; j_call: TRBJ2-3; cdr3_aa: CASSHHRIADTQYF; cdr3_nt: TGCGCCAGCAGCCATCATCGCATAGCAGATACGCAGTATTTT
cdr3_length: 15; clone_size: many; d_call: NA; v_call: TRBV28; j_call: TRBJ2-5; cdr3_aa: CASSLLLGGGETQYF; cdr3_nt: TGTGCCAGCAGTTTACTGTTGGGAGGGGGGGAGACCCAGTACTTC
cdr3_length: 15; clone_size: many; d_call: TRBD1; v_call: TRBV6-5; j_call: TRBJ1-1; cdr3_aa: CASSYQGGRNTEAFF; cdr3_nt: TGTGCCAGCAGTTATCAGGGGGGTAGGAACACTGAAGCTTTCTTT
cdr3_length: 16; clone_size: many; d_call: NA; v_call: TRBV6-5; j_call: TRBJ2-2; cdr3_aa: CASRRHPTGNTGELFF; cdr3_nt: TGTGCCAGCAGACGACACCCTACAGGGAATACCGGGGAGCTGTTTTTT
cdr3_length: 11; clone_size: NA; d_call: NA; v_call: TRBV30; j_call: TRBJ1-2; cdr3_aa: CAWMGYYGYTF; cdr3_nt: TGTGCCTGGATGGGATACTATGGCTACACCTTC
cdr3_length: 15; clone_size: NA; d_call: TRBD2; v_call: TRBV6-1; j_call: TRBJ2-5; cdr3_aa: CASSETSGAQETQYF; cdr3_nt: TGTGCCAGCAGTGAAACTAGCGGAGCACAAGAGACCCAGTACTTC
cdr3_length: 13; clone_size: many; d_call: NA; v_call: TRBV12-3/TRBV12-4; j_call: TRBJ1-2; cdr3_aa: CASSSVAGYGYTF; cdr3_nt: TGTGCCAGCAGTTCCGTGGCTGGCTATGGCTACACCTTC
cdr3_length: 14; clone_size: many; d_call: NA; v_call: TRBV4-3; j_call: TRBJ2-5; cdr3_aa: CASSQRGGAGTQYF; cdr3_nt: TGCGCCAGCAGCCAACGGGGTGGGGCTGGGACCCAGTACTTC
cdr3_length: 15; clone_size: NA; d_call: TRBD2; v_call: TRBV7-2; j_call: TRBJ2-2; cdr3_aa: CASSWGLADTGELFF; cdr3_nt: TGTGCCAGCAGTTGGGGACTAGCGGACACCGGGGAGCTGTTTTTT
cdr3_length: 14; clone_size: NA; d_call: NA; v_call: TRBV10-3; j_call: TRBJ1-2; cdr3_aa: CAISVTESNYGYTF; cdr3_nt: TGTGCCATCAGTGTGACCGAGTCTAACTATGGCTACACCTTC
cdr3_length: 15; clone_size: NA; d_call: NA; v_call: TRBV12-3/TRBV12-4; j_call: TRBJ2-7; cdr3_aa: CASNPSGTGTYEQYF; cdr3_nt: TGTGCCAGCAACCCCTCCGGGACGGGAACCTACGAGCAGTACTTC
cdr3_length: 12; clone_size: many; d_call: NA; v_call: TRBV20-1; j_call: TRBJ1-5; cdr3_aa: CSARDRGQPQHF; cdr3_nt: TGCAGTGCTAGAGATAGGGGCCAGCCCCAGCATTTT
cdr3_length: 21; clone_size: few; d_call: NA; v_call: TRBV5-1; j_call: TRBJ2-7; cdr3_aa: CASSALLLPIIASGNAYEQYF; cdr3_nt: TGCGCCAGCAGCGCCCTACTACTACCGATCATAGCTTCGGGGAACGCCTACGAGCAGTACTTC
cdr3_length: 13; clone_size: NA; d_call: TRBD1; v_call: TRBV20-1; j_call: TRBJ1-2; cdr3_aa: CSGESGQYYGYTF; cdr3_nt: TGCAGTGGGGAATCGGGACAGTACTATGGCTACACCTTC
cdr3_length: 12; clone_size: many; d_call: NA; v_call: TRBV20-1; j_call: TRBJ2-7; cdr3_aa: CSAWDTSYEQYF; cdr3_nt: TGCAGTGCTTGGGACACGTCCTACGAGCAGTACTTC
cdr3_length: 12; clone_size: NA; d_call: NA; v_call: TRBV30; j_call: TRBJ2-7; cdr3_aa: CAWRLGAYEQYF; cdr3_nt: TGTGCCTGGAGATTGGGGGCGTACGAGCAGTACTTC
cdr3_length: 14; clone_size: few; d_call: NA; v_call: TRBV2; j_call: TRBJ2-3; cdr3_aa: CASVADTSTDTQYF; cdr3_nt: TGTGCCAGCGTAGCAGATACTAGCACAGATACGCAGTATTTT
cdr3_length: 12; clone_size: few; d_call: TRBD1; v_call: TRBV7-8; j_call: TRBJ2-7; cdr3_aa: CASSWTGGEQYF; cdr3_nt: TGTGCCAGCAGCTGGACAGGGGGCGAGCAGTACTTC
cdr3_length: 14; clone_size: many; d_call: NA; v_call: TRBV7-8; j_call: TRBJ2-7; cdr3_aa: CASSHRPLGDEQYF; cdr3_nt: TGTGCCAGCAGCCACCGGCCCCTTGGGGACGAGCAGTACTTC
cdr3_length: 17; clone_size: many; d_call: TRBD1; v_call: TRBV7-2; j_call: TRBJ2-5; cdr3_aa: CASSLATRSGGQETQYF; cdr3_nt: TGTGCCAGCAGCTTAGCCACACGTTCAGGGGGACAAGAGACCCAGTACTTC
cdr3_length: 11; clone_size: NA; d_call: NA; v_call: TRBV7-9; j_call: TRBJ1-1; cdr3_aa: CASSLRVDAFF; cdr3_nt: TGTGCCAGCAGCTTGAGAGTTGATGCTTTCTTT
cdr3_length: 14; clone_size: many; d_call: TRBD1; v_call: TRBV28; j_call: TRBJ2-7; cdr3_aa: CASSLTGEPYEQYF; cdr3_nt: TGTGCCAGCAGTCTGACAGGGGAACCCTACGAGCAGTACTTC
cdr3_length: 14; clone_size: many; d_call: TRBD1; v_call: TRBV6-2/TRBV6-3; j_call: TRBJ2-7; cdr3_aa: CASSKGTEYYEQYF; cdr3_nt: TGTGCCAGCAGTAAGGGGACAGAGTACTACGAGCAGTACTTC
cdr3_length: 16; clone_size: NA; d_call: NA; v_call: TRBV18; j_call: TRBJ1-6; cdr3_aa: CASSDSYWTANSPLHF; cdr3_nt: TGTGCCAGCTCAGATAGTTACTGGACGGCTAATTCACCCCTCCACTTT
cdr3_length: 16; clone_size: many; d_call: NA; v_call: TRBV20-1; j_call: TRBJ2-7; cdr3_aa: CSARDTLGPFPNEQYF; cdr3_nt: TGCAGTGCTAGAGATACCCTGGGACCATTCCCAAACGAGCAGTACTTC
cdr3_length: 13; clone_size: many; d_call: TRBD1; v_call: TRBV12-3/TRBV12-4; j_call: TRBJ2-5; cdr3_aa: CASSETGLETQYF; cdr3_nt: TGTGCCAGCAGTGAGACAGGGTTGGAGACCCAGTACTTC
cdr3_length: 15; clone_size: many; d_call: TRBD2; v_call: TRBV20-1; j_call: TRBJ2-7; cdr3_aa: CSAAPTSGRIHEQYF; cdr3_nt: TGCAGTGCTGCCCCGACTAGCGGGAGAATCCACGAGCAGTACTTC
cdr3_length: 13; clone_size: NA; d_call: NA; v_call: TRBV24-1; j_call: TRBJ1-1; cdr3_aa: CATSDFLGTEAFF; cdr3_nt: TGTGCCACCAGTGATTTTTTGGGAACTGAAGCTTTCTTT
cdr3_length: 15; clone_size: many; d_call: NA; v_call: TRBV14; j_call: TRBJ2-2; cdr3_aa: CASSQVGGNTGELFF; cdr3_nt: TGTGCCAGCAGCCAAGTTGGCGGAAACACCGGGGAGCTGTTTTTT
cdr3_length: 14; clone_size: many; d_call: NA; v_call: TRBV20-1; j_call: TRBJ2-7; cdr3_aa: CSALRFGSSYEQYF; cdr3_nt: TGCAGTGCCCTGAGGTTTGGGAGCTCCTACGAGCAGTACTTC
cdr3_length: 16; clone_size: many; d_call: TRBD1; v_call: TRBV20-1; j_call: TRBJ2-7; cdr3_aa: CSARDEEGQGYYEQYF; cdr3_nt: TGCAGTGCTAGAGATGAGGAGGGACAGGGATACTACGAGCAGTACTTC